This T cell receptor (beta chain) was recorded in a study of cytomegalovirus exposure and HLA in healthy donors (dated by TCRdb to about 2017). As for the study more broadly: A later analysis indicated that the 100 to 150 validation repertoires were generated on the platform also employed for the roughly 730 repertoires of the first cohort. The study aimed to test whether signatures of past pathogen exposure could be identified by cataloging public T cell receptors. Besides the first cohort of under 700 subjects, a separate validation cohort made up of around 120 different subjects was used. To predict cytomegalovirus infection status, the study brought together high-throughput TCR immunosequencing, statistical association of individual TCRs with disease status, and machine learning.

The donors were included in the validation cohort of roughly 130 subjects, a group kept apart from the approximately 650-subject first cohort. The library came from the immunoSEQ multiplex PCR assay. The published analysis was carried out like this. A statistical classification framework was developed to diagnose cytomegalovirus status using the catalog of TCR beta chain sequences. The immuneACCESS repertoire file appears here via TCRdb, limited to in-frame rearrangements. These files lack a portion of the clones; in checked studies, under half of the deficit traces to unresolved V genes, and the cause of the others is not known. V and J calls and clone size are those listed in that table; D and trimming were worked out from the DNA. This sample has 80,000 to 100,000 clones in its table, and around 85% of those were observed once. In total, the top ten clones hold 3% to 4.5% of the sample. Findings and caveats that apply to the study as a whole: In vitro tests confirmed that a few of the cytomegalovirus-associated TCR beta chains recognize cytomegalovirus antigens. It was suggested by the authors that the approach could potentially be generalized to other disease states and immunological phenotypes. In a later analysis, TCRs clustered in the first cohort were found to also tend to co-occur in the roughly 130 validation repertoires, with 94% of cluster scores above 0. Across donors, most TCR sequences were observed very rarely, whereas some public TCRs were present in many individuals. All 120 or so repertoires were used to score co-occurrence in the validation cohort in a later analysis, because that analysis had no HLA typing for the cohort. In both the original and validation cohorts, the classifier was reported to diagnose cytomegalovirus status with high specificity and sensitivity. In the study, some 160 TCR beta chains were listed as associated with cytomegalovirus.

Concerning this clone: It lacks a known antigen. No much larger clone is present one base from it, and per-base qualities are unavailable.

The CDR3 measures 14 amino acids from cysteine to phenylalanine. Just the 42-base CDR3 DNA is kept, in frame starting at base 1. In the germline V gene (reference sequence), CDR1 corresponds to SGHKS and CDR2 to YYEKEE. The junction carries 23 bases between V and J, which are trimmed by 3 bases and 14 bases respectively. The rearranged segments are TRBV5-5 and TRBJ1-2; no D gene call is confident. Material for sequencing was PBMCs. The sequence was obtained from a woman in her twenties or thirties in good health and CMV-seronegative. The CDR3 in this case is CASSSSDRNIFGTF. The nucleotide sequence is given as TGTGCCAGCAGCTCCAGCGACCGAAATATCTTCGGGACCTTC.